This TCR beta chain emerged from a study of cytomegalovirus exposure and HLA in healthy donors. V trimming: 1 base; J trimming: 7 bases; junction bases outside the gene matches: 9. This CDR3 is built from 16 residues. Germline V gene sequence: CDR1 LNHDA, CDR2 SQIVND (reference sequence). This clone was seen more than once but under ten times. Primers: 60 Vbeta forward and 13 Jbeta reverse. Assay used: immunoSEQ multiplex PCR; TCRdb lists only in-frame clones, some missing. In the table there are about 110,000 clones, approximately 76% of which are singletons. The chain uses TRBV19 and TRBJ1-4; 7 bases agree with TRBD1. The sequenced sample consisted of PBMCs. The sequence was collected from a man aged 18 to 30 in good health and CMV-seronegative. CDR3 DNA: TGTGCCAGTAGTATAGGACAGGGATCTGGCAGTGAAAAACTGTTTTTT. The encoded protein is CASSIGQGSGSEKLFF. Full variable domain (missing parts from reference TRBV19 and TRBJ1-4): DGGITQSPKYLFRKEGQNVTLSCEQNLNHDAMYWYRQDPGQGLRLIYYSQIVNDFQKGDIAEGYSVSREKKESFPLTVTSAQKNPTAFYLCASSIGQGSGSEKLFFGSGTQLSVL.